This TCR beta chain was captured by sequencing in a study of blood T cell repertoires in COVID-19 (dated by TCRdb to 2020 to 2021). As for the study more broadly: Samples covering the acute and convalescent phases of COVID-19 were provided by collaborators in the United States, Italy and Spain. The material from the prospective study consisted of cDNA or gDNA derived from T cells, B-cell-depleted T cells, or PBMCs. Deeply sampled blood TCRbeta repertoires from subjects exposed to, actively infected with, or recovered from COVID-19 were included in the dataset. A freely available public database, intended as a resource for researchers studying the immune response to SARS-CoV-2, is where the repertoires were released. Samples came from the ongoing ImmuneRACE study (first 160 participants) plus 1,254 subjects from 6 global collaborators. The sample metadata nearly always contained a de-identified subject ID, COVID-19 status, age in years and sex. Where available, HLA class I and class II types were taken from metadata supplied by the sample provider and were not determined by assay-based typing. What the study reported, not specific to this receptor: The quantity of clinical and demographic metadata differed by source and by participant and was supplied without curation.

The V end gives up 6 bases and the J end 2 bases, leaving 3 bases in the junction not matched to a gene. The germline V gene sets CDR1 to MNHEY and CDR2 to SVGEGT. There are 13 amino acids in the CDR3, from cysteine to phenylalanine inclusive. Left in the record is the CDR3 DNA by itself, 39 bases read in frame from the first base. A note on this clone: Its cognate antigen has yet to be identified. No much larger clone exists at a distance of one base, and base qualities are not known.

TCRbeta CDR3 regions were amplified from genomic DNA by means of the immunoSEQ Assay, a bias-controlled multiplex PCR. The original pipeline was this. The number of nucleated cells in each sample was estimated by amplification of reference gene primers within the assay. To quantify the absolute abundance of each unique TCRbeta CDR3 rearrangement, sequence reads were collapsed and filtered. Productive Simpson clonality was computed per sample as the square root of Simpson's diversity index over productive rearrangements. TCRdb limited this immuneACCESS table to in-frame rearrangements with V and J called. A share of clones is missing; checked studies link under half to unresolved V genes, and the rest is unexplained. V and J calls and clone size are as listed in that table; D and trimming were resolved from the DNA. The table for this sample lists approximately 100,000 clones; more than 70% of them were counted only once. The top ten hold about 25% of the sample.

The collaborating institutions used their own protocols to collect whole blood in K2EDTA tubes. Collaborator samples were shipped for TCRbeta analysis as frozen whole blood, isolated PBMCs, or DNA extracted from either sample type. This clonotype originated in a human donor in a cohort sampled during active COVID-19. The rearrangement joined TRBV6-2 or TRBV6-3 to TRBJ2-5; 7 central nucleotides agree with TRBD1. Sequenced input: peripheral blood. The CDR3: CASSLGQQETQYF. The nucleotides read TGTGCCAGCAGCCTGGGACAGCAAGAGACCCAGTACTTC.